This TCR beta chain was recorded in a study of T cell repertoires in cytomegalovirus infection (dated by TCRdb to between 2018 and 2021). Notes on the research overall: Donor HLA type was relevant to the analysis, as public TCR beta signatures indicated carriage of CMV infection together with the matching HLA type.

This clonotype has more than one count but fewer than ten. Its binding antigen is unknown. No base qualities exist here, and no much larger clone lies one base off it. For sequencing, an Illumina HiSeq 1500 was employed. The public reads were quality trimmed at Q25 with fastp and then assembled into clones with MiXCR by TCRdb, keeping productive beta chains. Each record represents a unique CDR3 protein, reported with the most common genes and DNA among its rows. This sample is represented by under 850,000 distinct CDR3 sequences; less than 40% of them were singletons. The ten biggest clones cover around 2.6% of the sample. Results and caveats for the whole study, not just this receptor: The ex vivo response was dominated by HLA-C-restricted CMV-specific TCR beta clonotypes, which also provided the single most frequent clonotype in two of eight donors. In both this cohort and an independent cohort of some 370 donors, the cumulative frequency of public TCR beta family members distinguished carriers of CMV infection plus the relevant HLA type.

From the cysteine through the phenylalanine, the CDR3 covers 17 amino acids. Only the CDR3 part of the read is kept: 51 bases, read in frame from the first base. Trimming takes 5 bases off V and 1 base off J; junction bases not matched to a gene: 11. The CDR1 and CDR2 encoded by the germline V gene are SGHAT and FQNNGV. The sequence came from a human donor in good health (CMV status not recorded). Some clones in this sample may be carry-over from other donors' samples. The sequenced sample consisted of PBMCs. The sequence is built from TRBV11-2 and TRBJ2-3; 8 junctional bases match TRBD2. The CDR3 protein: CASSVRGGQPRTDTQYF. In nucleotides, the sequence is TGTGCCAGCAGCGTTCGGGGGGGCCAGCCGCGCACAGATACGCAGTATTTT.